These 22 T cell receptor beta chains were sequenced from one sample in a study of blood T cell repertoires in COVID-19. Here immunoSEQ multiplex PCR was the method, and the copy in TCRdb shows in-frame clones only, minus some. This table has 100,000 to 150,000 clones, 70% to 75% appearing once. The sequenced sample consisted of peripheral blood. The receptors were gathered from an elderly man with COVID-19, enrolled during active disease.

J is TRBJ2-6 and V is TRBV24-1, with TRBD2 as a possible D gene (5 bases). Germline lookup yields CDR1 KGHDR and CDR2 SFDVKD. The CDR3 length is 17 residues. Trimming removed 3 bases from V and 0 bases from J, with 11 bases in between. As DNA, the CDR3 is TGTGCCACCAGTGATCGGACCCGGGACTCTGGGGCCAACGTCCTGACTTTC. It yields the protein CATSDRTRDSGANVLTF.

The CDR3 coding sequence is TGCGCCAGCAGTGTAGCCAGCGGGAGGGCTTTTTCCTACAATGAGCAGTTCTTC. This sequence encodes CASSVASGRAFSYNEQFF. The rearrangement links TRBV10-2 to TRBJ2-1, with TRBD2 matching 10 bases. This CDR3 contains 18 residues. The trim removed 4 bases at V and 1 base at J, leaving 10 bases unmatched. Germline CDR1 is WSHSY and CDR2 is SAAADI.

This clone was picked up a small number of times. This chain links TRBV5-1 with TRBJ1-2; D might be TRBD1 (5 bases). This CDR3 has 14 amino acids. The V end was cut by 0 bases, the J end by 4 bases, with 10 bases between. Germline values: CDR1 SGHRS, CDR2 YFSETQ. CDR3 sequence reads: CASSLGQQGYGYTF. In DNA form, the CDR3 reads TGCGCCAGCAGCTTGGGACAGCAAGGCTATGGCTACACCTTC.

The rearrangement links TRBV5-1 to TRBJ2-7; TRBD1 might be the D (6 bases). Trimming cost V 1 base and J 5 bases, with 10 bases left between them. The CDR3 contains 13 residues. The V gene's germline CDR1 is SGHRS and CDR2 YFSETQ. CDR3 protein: CASSLTPGDEQYF. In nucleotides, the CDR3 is TGCGCCAGCAGCTTGACCCCAGGGGACGAGCAGTACTTC.

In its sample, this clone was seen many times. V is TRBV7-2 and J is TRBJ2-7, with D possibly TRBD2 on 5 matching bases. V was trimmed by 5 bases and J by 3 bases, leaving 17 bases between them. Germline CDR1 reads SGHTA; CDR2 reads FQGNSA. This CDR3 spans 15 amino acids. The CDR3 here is CASSPDSQPFYEQYF. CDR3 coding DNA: TGTGCCAGCAGCCCGGACTCCCAACCTTTCTACGAGCAGTACTTC.

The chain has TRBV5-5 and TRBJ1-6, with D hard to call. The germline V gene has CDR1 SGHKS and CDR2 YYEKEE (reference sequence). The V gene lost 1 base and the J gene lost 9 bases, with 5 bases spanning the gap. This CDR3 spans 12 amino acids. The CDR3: CASSLTGSPLHF. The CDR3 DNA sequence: TGTGCCAGCAGCTTGACGGGTTCACCCCTCCACTTT.

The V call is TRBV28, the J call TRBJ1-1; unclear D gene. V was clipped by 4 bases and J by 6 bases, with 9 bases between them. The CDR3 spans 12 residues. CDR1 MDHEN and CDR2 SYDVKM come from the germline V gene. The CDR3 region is CASSSLPAEAFF. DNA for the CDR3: TGTGCCAGCAGTTCCCTTCCCGCTGAAGCTTTCTTT.

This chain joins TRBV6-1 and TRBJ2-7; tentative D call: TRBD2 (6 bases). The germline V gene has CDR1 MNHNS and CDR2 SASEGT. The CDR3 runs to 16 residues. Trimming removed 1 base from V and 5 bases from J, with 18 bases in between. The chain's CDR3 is CASSEGSTRFRDEQYF. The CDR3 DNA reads TGTGCCAGCAGTGAAGGTTCGACTAGATTTCGCGACGAGCAGTACTTC.

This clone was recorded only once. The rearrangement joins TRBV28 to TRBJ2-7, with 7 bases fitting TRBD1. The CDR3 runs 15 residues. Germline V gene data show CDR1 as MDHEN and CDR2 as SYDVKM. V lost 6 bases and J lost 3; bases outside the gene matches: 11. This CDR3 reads CASSPQGRPLYEQYF. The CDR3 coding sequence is TGTGCCAGCAGCCCACAGGGGCGCCCCCTCTACGAGCAGTACTTC.

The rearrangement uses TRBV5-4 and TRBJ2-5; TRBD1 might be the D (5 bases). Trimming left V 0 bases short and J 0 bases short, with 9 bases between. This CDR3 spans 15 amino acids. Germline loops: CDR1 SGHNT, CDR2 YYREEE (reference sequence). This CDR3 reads CASSLGRGDQETQYF. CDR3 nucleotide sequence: TGTGCCAGCAGCTTGGGAAGGGGTGACCAAGAGACCCAGTACTTC.

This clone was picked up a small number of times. Here the CDR3 reads CASGIPGLDSYEQYF. In nucleotides, the CDR3 is TGTGCCAGCGGAATTCCGGGACTAGACTCCTACGAGCAGTACTTC. The rearrangement uses TRBV6-5 and TRBJ2-7; TRBD2 aligns across 8 bases. Germline V gives CDR1 MNHEY, CDR2 SVGAGI. V shed 8 bases, J shed 0 bases, and the junction held 9 bases outside the gene matches. The CDR3 is 15 amino acids.

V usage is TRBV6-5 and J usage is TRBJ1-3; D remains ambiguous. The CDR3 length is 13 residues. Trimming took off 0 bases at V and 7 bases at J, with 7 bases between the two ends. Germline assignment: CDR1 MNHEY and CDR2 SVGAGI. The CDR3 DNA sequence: TGTGCCAGCAGTTACTCAGGGAGGAACACCATATATTTT. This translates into CASSYSGRNTIYF.

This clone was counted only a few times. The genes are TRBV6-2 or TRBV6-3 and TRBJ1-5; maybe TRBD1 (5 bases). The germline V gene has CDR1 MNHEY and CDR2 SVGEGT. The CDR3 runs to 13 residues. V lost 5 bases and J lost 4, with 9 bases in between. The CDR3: CASSTTVNQPQHF. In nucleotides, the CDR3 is TGTGCCAGCAGTACGACAGTGAATCAGCCCCAGCATTTT.

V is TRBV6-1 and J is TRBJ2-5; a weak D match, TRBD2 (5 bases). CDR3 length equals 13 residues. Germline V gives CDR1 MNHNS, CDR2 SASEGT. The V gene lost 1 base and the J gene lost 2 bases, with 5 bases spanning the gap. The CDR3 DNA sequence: TGTGCCAGCAGTGAAGGGACTCAAGAGACCCAGTACTTC. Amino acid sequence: CASSEGTQETQYF.

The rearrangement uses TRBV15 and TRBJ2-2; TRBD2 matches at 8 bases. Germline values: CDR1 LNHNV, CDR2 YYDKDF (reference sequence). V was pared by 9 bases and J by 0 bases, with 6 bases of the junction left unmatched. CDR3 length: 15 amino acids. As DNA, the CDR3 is TGTGCCACTCTTCAAGCGGGAGCGAACACCGGGGAGCTGTTTTTT. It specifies CATLQAGANTGELFF.

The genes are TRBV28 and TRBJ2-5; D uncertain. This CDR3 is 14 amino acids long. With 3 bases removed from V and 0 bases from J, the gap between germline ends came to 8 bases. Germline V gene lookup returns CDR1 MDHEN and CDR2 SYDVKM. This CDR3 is CASSFWQYQETQYF. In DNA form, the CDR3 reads TGTGCCAGCAGTTTTTGGCAGTACCAAGAGACCCAGTACTTC.

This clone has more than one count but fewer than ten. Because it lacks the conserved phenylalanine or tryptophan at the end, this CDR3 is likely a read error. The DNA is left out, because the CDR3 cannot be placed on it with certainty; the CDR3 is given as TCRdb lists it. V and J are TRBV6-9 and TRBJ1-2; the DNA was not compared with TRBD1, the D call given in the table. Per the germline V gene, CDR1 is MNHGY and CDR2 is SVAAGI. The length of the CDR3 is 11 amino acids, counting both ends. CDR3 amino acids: CASSYSMSGRD.

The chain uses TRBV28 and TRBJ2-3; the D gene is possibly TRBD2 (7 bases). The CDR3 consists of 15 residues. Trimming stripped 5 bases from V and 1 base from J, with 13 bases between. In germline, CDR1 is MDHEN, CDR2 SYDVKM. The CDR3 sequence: CASSAGGRGTDTQYF. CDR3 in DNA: TGTGCCAGCAGTGCCGGGGGGCGGGGCACAGATACGCAGTATTTT. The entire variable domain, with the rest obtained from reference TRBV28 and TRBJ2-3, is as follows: DVKVTQSSRYLVKRTGEKVFLECVQDMDHENMFWYRQDPGLGLRLIYFSYDVKMKEKGDIPEGYSVSREKKERFSLILESASTNQTSMYLCASSAGGRGTDTQYFGPGTRLTVL.

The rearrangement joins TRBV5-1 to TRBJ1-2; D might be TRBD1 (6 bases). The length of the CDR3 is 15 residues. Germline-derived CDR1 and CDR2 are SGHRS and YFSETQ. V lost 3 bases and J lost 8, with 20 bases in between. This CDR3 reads CASSYAPTEGGGYTF. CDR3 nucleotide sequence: TGCGCCAGCAGCTACGCCCCGACGGAAGGGGGAGGCTACACCTTC.

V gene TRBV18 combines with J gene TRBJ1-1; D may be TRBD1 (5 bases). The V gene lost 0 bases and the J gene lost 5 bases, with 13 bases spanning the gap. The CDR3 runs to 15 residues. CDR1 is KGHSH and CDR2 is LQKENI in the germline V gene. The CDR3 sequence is CASSPPGQGGTEAFF. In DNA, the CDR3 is TGTGCCAGCTCACCACCCGGCCAGGGAGGGACTGAAGCTTTCTTT.

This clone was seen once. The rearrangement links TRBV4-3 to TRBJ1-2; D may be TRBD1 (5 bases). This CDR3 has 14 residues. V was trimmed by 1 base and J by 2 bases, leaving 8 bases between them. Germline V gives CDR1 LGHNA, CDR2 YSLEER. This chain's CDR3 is CASSQGRQNYGYTF. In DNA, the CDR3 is TGCGCCAGCAGCCAAGGAAGACAGAACTATGGCTACACCTTC.

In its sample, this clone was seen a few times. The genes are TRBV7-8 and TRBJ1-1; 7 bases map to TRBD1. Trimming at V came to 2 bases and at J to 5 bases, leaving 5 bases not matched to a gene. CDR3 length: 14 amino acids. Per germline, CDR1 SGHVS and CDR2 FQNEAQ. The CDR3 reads CASSLQGDVTEAFF. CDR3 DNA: TGTGCCAGCAGCTTACAGGGGGATGTTACTGAAGCTTTCTTT.